A selection of T cell receptor beta chains follows, all from one sample in a study of blood T cell repertoires in COVID-19. Data came from immunoSEQ multiplex PCR; TCRdb stores just in-frame clones and leaves some out. The data contain 95,000 to 110,000 clones, approximately 84% of them singletons. The sequencing sample was made of peripheral blood. The receptors were sampled from a human donor in a cohort sampled during active COVID-19. CDR3s include the opening cysteine and the closing phenylalanine or tryptophan. Each record gives: V gene, J gene, clone size, D gene, CDR3 DNA, CDR3 protein. The D gene is left open where the match is weak. The size of a clone is reported for some rows only, either as once, few or many, or as a class for expanded clones.

TRBV28,TRBJ2-3,-,TRBD2,TGTGCCAGCAGCGTAGCGGGAGTCGTCCATAATACGCAGTATTTT,CASSVAGVVHNTQYF
TRBV5-1,TRBJ2-3,-,-,TGCGCCAGCAGCTTTAGTACAGATACGCAGTATTTT,CASSFSTDTQYF
TRBV6-1,TRBJ1-1,-,-,TGTGCCAGCAGTGAAGCGCGTGTGGTGAACACTGAAGCTTTCTTT,CASSEARVVNTEAFF
TRBV4-2,TRBJ2-1,-,-,TGTGCCAGCAGCCAAGCCATCTCTCCGGTGCAGTTCTTC,CASSQAISPVQFF
TRBV29-1,TRBJ2-1,-,TRBD2,TGCAGCGTTGCCGGGACTAGCGGAGCCCAGGAGCAGTTCTTC,CSVAGTSGAQEQFF
TRBV11-2,TRBJ1-2,-,-,TGTGCCAGCAGCCCTAACAGGGCGGGTGGCTACACCTTC,CASSPNRAGGYTF
TRBV27,TRBJ1-5,-,TRBD1,TGTGCCAGCAGTTTGGGGACAGGGGCAAATCAGCCCCAGCATTTT,CASSLGTGANQPQHF
TRBV19,TRBJ2-7,once,TRBD1,TGTGCCAGTAGCTACACAGGGGGCCTATCCTACGAGCAGTACTTC,CASSYTGGLSYEQYF
TRBV11-2,TRBJ2-5,-,TRBD1,TGTGCCAGCAGCTTAGATGGTCAGGGGGCGGTAGAGACCCAGTACTTC,CASSLDGQGAVETQYF
TRBV18,TRBJ2-2,-,-,TGTGCCAGCTCACCGTACCCGGCCGGGACCGGGGAGCTGTTTTTT,CASSPYPAGTGELFF
TRBV10-3,TRBJ1-2,-,-,TGTGCCACGGGGGGGCAGACATATAGCTATGGCTACACCTTC,CATGGQTYSYGYTF
TRBV5-6,TRBJ2-1,-,-,TGTGCCAGCAGCTCGTACAATGAGCAGTTCTTC,CASSSYNEQFF
TRBV19,TRBJ1-1,-,-,TGTGCCAGTAGCCGGTCTGTACCTTCAACTGAAGCTTTCTTT,CASSRSVPSTEAFF
TRBV5-1,TRBJ1-1,-,-,TGCGCCAGCAGCTGGGCCGACAGAGTGAACACTGAAGCTTTCTTT,CASSWADRVNTEAFF
TRBV28,TRBJ2-7,-,-,TGTGCCAGCAGTTTAATAGGGGGGAGGGAGGGGTCGTTCCACTACGAGCAGTACTTC,CASSLIGGREGSFHYEQYF
TRBV5-4,TRBJ1-1,-,-,TGTGCCAGCAGCTTGGACAGTATGAACACTGAAGCTTTCTTT,CASSLDSMNTEAFF
TRBV5-1,TRBJ1-4,-,-,TGCGCCAGTAATGAGTATCCCGGGGAAAAACTGTTTTTT,CASNEYPGEKLFF
TRBV11-3,TRBJ2-1,once,-,TGTGCCAGCAGCTTTGACAGCTACAATGAGCAGTTCTTC,CASSFDSYNEQFF
TRBV19,TRBJ1-3,many,-,TGTGCCAGTATGGGGACATATGGAAACACCATATATTTT,CASMGTYGNTIYF
TRBV28,TRBJ2-1,-,TRBD2,TGTGCCAGCAGACCCCTAGCGGGAGGCAACAATGAGCAGTTCTTC,CASRPLAGGNNEQFF
TRBV5-1,TRBJ2-3,-,-,TGCGCCAGCAGCCTGCTAGACCAGCGGAACACAGATACGCAGTATTTT,CASSLLDQRNTDTQYF
TRBV5-1,TRBJ2-3,once,-,TGCGCCACCCGTGGACTCTCCGGAGAATTCACAGATACGCAGTATTTT,CATRGLSGEFTDTQYF
TRBV12-3/TRBV12-4,TRBJ1-5,-,-,TGTGCCAGCAGTTTGGACAGAAGGCAGCCCCAGCATTTT,CASSLDRRQPQHF
TRBV24-1,TRBJ2-5,-,TRBD2,TGTGCCACCAGTGACCCCGGGACTAGCGGCCAAGAGACCCAGTACTTC,CATSDPGTSGQETQYF
TRBV6-6,TRBJ2-7,-,-,TGTGCCAGCAGTTCCTTCTACGAGCAGTACTTC,CASSSFYEQYF
TRBV2,TRBJ2-7,-,-,TGTGCCAGCAGCCTCGTCCTGCAGCAGGGGTACGAGCAGTACTTC,CASSLVLQQGYEQYF
TRBV7-9,TRBJ1-1,-,-,TGTGCCAGCAGCGGAGATCTTAACACTGAAGCTTTCTTT,CASSGDLNTEAFF
TRBV5-4,TRBJ1-4,-,-,TGTGCCAGCAGCTCGGGGGGAGGGAGAAGTGGTGAAAAACTGTTTTTT,CASSSGGGRSGEKLFF
TRBV18,TRBJ2-2,-,-,TGTGCCAGCTCACCCCCAATCACCGGGGAGCTGTTTTTT,CASSPPITGELFF
TRBV7-9,TRBJ2-3,-,TRBD2,TGTGCCAGCAGCTTAGGACTAGCGGGAGAAGTTGCAGATACGCAGTATTTT,CASSLGLAGEVADTQYF
TRBV9,TRBJ1-2,-,-,TGTGCCAGCAGCAGACACAGGGCGGGCTATGGCTACACCTTC,CASSRHRAGYGYTF
TRBV4-1,TRBJ2-1,-,TRBD2,TGCGCCAGCAGCCCCTTAGCGGGGGGGCGTTTCTTAAATGAGCAGTTCTTC,CASSPLAGGRFLNEQFF
TRBV30,TRBJ1-2,-,TRBD1,TGTGCCTGGGGACAGGATTTCGGCTATGGCTACACCTTC,CAWGQDFGYGYTF
TRBV3-1/TRBV3-2,TRBJ2-3,-,TRBD2,TGTGCCAGCAGCCACGGGACTAGCGGACGCACATATACGCAGTATTTT,CASSHGTSGRTYTQYF
TRBV7-6,TRBJ2-3,-,-,TGTGCCAGCAGCTTGGGGACCGGGACAAACACAGATACGCAGTATTTT,CASSLGTGTNTDTQYF
TRBV11-2,TRBJ2-5,-,-,TGTGCCAGCAGCTCATGGGAGGGGGGAGAGACCCAGTACTTC,CASSSWEGGETQYF
TRBV28,TRBJ1-2,once,TRBD1,TGTGCCAGCAGGGTGACAGGGGGCTGGGGAGGCTACACCTTC,CASRVTGGWGGYTF
TRBV4-1,TRBJ1-2,-,TRBD1,TGCGCCAGCAGCCCCCCCGGACAGGTGGGGGGCTACACCTTC,CASSPPGQVGGYTF
TRBV5-4,TRBJ2-7,-,TRBD2,TGTGCCAGCAGCCGCGGTGCCCCTAGCGGGATGTCCTACGAGCAGTACTTC,CASSRGAPSGMSYEQYF
TRBV7-8,TRBJ2-7,-,-,TGTGCCAGCAGCTTAGCGCCCGGGATCCCCTCCTACGAGCAGTACTTC,CASSLAPGIPSYEQYF
TRBV28,TRBJ1-5,-,TRBD1,TGTGCCAGCAGAACAGGGGGTGATAATAGCAATCAGCCCCAGCATTTT,CASRTGGDNSNQPQHF
TRBV5-6,TRBJ2-1,-,-,-,CASSTSGDLNEQFF
TRBV6-5,TRBJ1-6,many,TRBD1,TGTGCCAGCGGGACAGACTATAATTCACCCCTCCACTTT,CASGTDYNSPLHF
TRBV7-2,TRBJ1-6,-,-,TGTGCCAGCAGCTTTTCGGGATCCTATAATTCACCCCTCCACTTT,CASSFSGSYNSPLHF
TRBV5-1,TRBJ2-1,-,TRBD2,TGCGCCAGCAGCTTGGCGCCGGGGGGTAGTTTCGGTGAGCAGTTCTTC,CASSLAPGGSFGEQFF
TRBV24-1,TRBJ1-1,-,-,TGTGCCACCAGTGACCCTGGACAGAACACTGAAGCTTTCTTT,CATSDPGQNTEAFF
TRBV10-1,TRBJ2-7,few,-,TGCGCCAGCAGTGAGACTAGATCGGGGGAGCAGTACTTC,CASSETRSGEQYF
TRBV6-5,TRBJ2-5,-,TRBD2,TGTGCCAGCAGTTACGCAGCCACTAGCGGGGGTATGGCCCAGTACTTC,CASSYAATSGGMAQYF
TRBV6-5,TRBJ2-7,-,-,TGTGCCAGCAGTCGCAGTAACACCTACGAGCAGTACTTC,CASSRSNTYEQYF
TRBV5-4,TRBJ2-1,once,-,TGTGCCAGCAGCTTGATGCGATACAATGAGCAGTTCTTC,CASSLMRYNEQFF
TRBV5-1,TRBJ2-7,few,-,TGCGCCAGCAGCTTGATTGAGTTCACCTCCGAGCAGTACTTC,CASSLIEFTSEQYF
TRBV5-1,TRBJ2-5,-,-,TGCGCCAGCAGCTTGTCCCCCGGCCAAGAGACCCAGTACTTC,CASSLSPGQETQYF
TRBV18,TRBJ2-1,-,TRBD2,TGTGCCAGCCGTACTAGCGGAAACTACAATGAGCAGTTCTTC,CASRTSGNYNEQFF
TRBV24-1,TRBJ2-3,once,-,TGTGCCACCAGTGAAAACGATAGCGGAGAGTGGGGAGATACGCAGTATTTT,CATSENDSGEWGDTQYF